This TCR beta chain was identified in a study of blood T cell repertoires in COVID-19. Study-wide context: Sites in the United States, Italy and Spain provided acute and convalescent COVID-19 samples. From T cells, B-cell-depleted T cells, or PBMCs came the material, which was cDNA or gDNA.

Seattle patients were enrolled while actively infected and followed longitudinally. The V gene end was trimmed by 7 bases and the J gene end by 8 bases; junction bases not matched to a gene: 4. The CDR3 consists of 12 residues. Germline V gives CDR1 LNHDA, CDR2 SQIVND (reference sequence). In the authors' methods: Amplification with reference gene primers provided the estimates of nucleated cell counts. Profiling relied on immunoSEQ multiplex PCR, and the TCRdb table lists in-frame clones only, not all of them. V and J calls and clone size are given by that table; D and trimming were obtained from the DNA. The sample lists 150,000 to 200,000 clones, 80% to 90% occurring once.

The V gene is TRBV19, the J gene TRBJ1-2, with 10 bases identical to TRBD1. Sequencing was done on a sample of peripheral blood. The TCR was taken from a woman in her thirties or forties with COVID-19, enrolled during active disease. CDR3 sequence (DNA): TGTGCCAGTATCGGACAGGGGGACGGCTACACCTTC. Protein sequence: CASIGQGDGYTF.